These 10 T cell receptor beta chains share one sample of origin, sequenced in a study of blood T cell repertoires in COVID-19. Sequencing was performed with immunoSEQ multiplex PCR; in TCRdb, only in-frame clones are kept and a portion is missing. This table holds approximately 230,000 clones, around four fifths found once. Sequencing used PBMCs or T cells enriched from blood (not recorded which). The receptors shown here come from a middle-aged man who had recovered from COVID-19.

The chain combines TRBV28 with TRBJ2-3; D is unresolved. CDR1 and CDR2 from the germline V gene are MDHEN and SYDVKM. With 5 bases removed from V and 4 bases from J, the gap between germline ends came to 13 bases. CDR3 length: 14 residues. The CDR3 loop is CASSTSTGADTQYF. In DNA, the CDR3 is TGTGCCAGCAGTACCTCCACTGGAGCAGATACGCAGTATTTT.

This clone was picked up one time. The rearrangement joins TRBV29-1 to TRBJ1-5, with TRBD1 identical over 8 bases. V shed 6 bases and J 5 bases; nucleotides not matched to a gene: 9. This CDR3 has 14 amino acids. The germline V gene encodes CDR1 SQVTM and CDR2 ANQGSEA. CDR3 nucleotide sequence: TGCAGCGTCCAAGGCACAGGGGGTGATCAGCCCCAGCATTTT. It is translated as CSVQGTGGDQPQHF. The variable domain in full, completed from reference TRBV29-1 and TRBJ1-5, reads SAVISQKPSRDICQRGTSLTIQCQVDSQVTMMFWYRQQPGQSLTLIATANQGSEATYESGFVIDKFPISRPNLTFSTLTVSNMSPEDSSIYLCSVQGTGGDQPQHFGDGTRLSIL.

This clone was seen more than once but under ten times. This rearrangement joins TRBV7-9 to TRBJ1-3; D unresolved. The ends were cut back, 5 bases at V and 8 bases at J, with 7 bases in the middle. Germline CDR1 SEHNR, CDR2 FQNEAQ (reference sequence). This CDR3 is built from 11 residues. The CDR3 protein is CASSPGDTIYF. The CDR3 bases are TGTGCCAGCAGCCCCGGTGACACCATATATTTT.

Here the CDR3 reads CASSQGAGPAGYTF. The CDR3 nucleotides read TGTGCCAGCAGCCAAGGGGCGGGTCCGGCCGGCTACACCTTC. This chain uses TRBV3-1 (or the pseudogene TRBV3-2) with TRBJ1-2; D not resolved. Germline V gives CDR1 LGHDT, CDR2 YNNKEL (reference sequence). The ends were cut back, 1 base at V and 8 bases at J, with 14 bases in the middle. CDR3 size: 14 residues.

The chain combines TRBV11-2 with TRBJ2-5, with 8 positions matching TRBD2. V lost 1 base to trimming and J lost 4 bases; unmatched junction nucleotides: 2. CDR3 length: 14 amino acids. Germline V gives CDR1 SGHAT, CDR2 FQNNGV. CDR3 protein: CASSLGSGRETQYF. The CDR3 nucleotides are TGTGCCAGCAGCTTAGGGAGCGGGAGAGAGACCCAGTACTTC.

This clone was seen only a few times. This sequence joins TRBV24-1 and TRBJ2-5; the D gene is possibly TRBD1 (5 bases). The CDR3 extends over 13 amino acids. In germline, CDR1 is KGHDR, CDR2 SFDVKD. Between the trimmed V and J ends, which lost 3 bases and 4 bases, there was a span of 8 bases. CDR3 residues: CATSDGAGETQYF. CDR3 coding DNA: TGTGCCACCAGTGATGGGGCAGGAGAGACCCAGTACTTC.

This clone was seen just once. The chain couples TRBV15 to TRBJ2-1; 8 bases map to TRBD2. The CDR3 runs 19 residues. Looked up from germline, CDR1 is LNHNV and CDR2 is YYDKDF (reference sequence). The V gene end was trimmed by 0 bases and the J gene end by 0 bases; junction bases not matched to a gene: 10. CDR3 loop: CATSRDLDRAGGSYNEQFF. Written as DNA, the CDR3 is TGTGCCACCAGCAGAGATCTAGATCGGGCGGGAGGCTCCTACAATGAGCAGTTCTTC.

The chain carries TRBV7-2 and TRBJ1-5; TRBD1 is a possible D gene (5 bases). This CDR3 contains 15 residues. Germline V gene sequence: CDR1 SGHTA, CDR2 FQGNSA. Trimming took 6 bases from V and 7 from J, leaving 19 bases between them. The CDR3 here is CASSPFHAGFQPQHF. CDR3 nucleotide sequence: TGTGCCAGCAGTCCATTCCACGCAGGGTTCCAGCCCCAGCATTTT.

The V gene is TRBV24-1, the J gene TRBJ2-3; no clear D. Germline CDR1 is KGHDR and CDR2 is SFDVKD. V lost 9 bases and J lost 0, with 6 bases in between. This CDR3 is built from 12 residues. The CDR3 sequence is CATSLSTDTQYF. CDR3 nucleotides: TGTGCCACCTCCCTTAGCACAGATACGCAGTATTTT.

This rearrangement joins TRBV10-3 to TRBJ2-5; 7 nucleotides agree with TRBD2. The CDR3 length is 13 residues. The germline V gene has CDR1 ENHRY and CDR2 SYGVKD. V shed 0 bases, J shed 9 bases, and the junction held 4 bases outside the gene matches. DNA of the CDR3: TGTGCCATCAGTGAGTCGACGGGAGGCCCCCAGTACTTC. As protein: CAISESTGGPQYF.